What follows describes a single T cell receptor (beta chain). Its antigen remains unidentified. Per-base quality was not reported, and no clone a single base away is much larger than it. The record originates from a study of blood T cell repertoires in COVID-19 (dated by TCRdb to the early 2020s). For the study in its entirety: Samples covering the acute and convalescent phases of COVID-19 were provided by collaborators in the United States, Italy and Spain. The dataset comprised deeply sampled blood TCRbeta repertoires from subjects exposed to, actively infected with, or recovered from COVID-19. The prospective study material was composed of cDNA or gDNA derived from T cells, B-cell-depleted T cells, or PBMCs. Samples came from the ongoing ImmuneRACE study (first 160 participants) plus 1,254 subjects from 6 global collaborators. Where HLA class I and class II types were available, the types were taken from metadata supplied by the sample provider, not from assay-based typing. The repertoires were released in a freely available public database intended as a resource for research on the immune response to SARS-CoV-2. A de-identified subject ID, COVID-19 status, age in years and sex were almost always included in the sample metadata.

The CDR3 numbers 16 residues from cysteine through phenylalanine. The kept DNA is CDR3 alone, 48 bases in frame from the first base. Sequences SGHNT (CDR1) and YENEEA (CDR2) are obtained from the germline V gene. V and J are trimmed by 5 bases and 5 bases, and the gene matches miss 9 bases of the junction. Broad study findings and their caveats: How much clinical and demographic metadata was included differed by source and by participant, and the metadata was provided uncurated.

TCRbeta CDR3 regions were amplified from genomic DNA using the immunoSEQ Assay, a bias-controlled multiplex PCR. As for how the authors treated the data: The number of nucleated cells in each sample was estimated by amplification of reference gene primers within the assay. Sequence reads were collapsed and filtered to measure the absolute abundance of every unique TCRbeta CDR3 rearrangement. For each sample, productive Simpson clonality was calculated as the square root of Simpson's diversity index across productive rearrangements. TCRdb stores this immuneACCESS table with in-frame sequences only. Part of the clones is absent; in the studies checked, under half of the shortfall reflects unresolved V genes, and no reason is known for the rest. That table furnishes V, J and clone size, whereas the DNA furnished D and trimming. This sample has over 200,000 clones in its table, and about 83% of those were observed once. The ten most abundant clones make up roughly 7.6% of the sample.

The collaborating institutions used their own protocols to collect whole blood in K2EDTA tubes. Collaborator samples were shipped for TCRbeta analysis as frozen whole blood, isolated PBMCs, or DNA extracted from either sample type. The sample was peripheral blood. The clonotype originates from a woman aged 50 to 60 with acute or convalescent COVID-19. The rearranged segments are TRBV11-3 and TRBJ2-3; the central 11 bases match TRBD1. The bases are TGTGCCAGCAGCCTCCGGACAGGGGGCGGGAGAGATACGCAGTATTTT. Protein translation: CASSLRTGGGRDTQYF.